A single T cell receptor (beta chain) is shown here with its context. Its antigen remains unknown. The CDR3 is 15 residues long. V was clipped by 4 bases and J by 3 bases; unmatched bases: 6. CDR1 and CDR2 (germline): SGHTA, FQGNSA. This entry is derived from a study of radiotherapy plus CTLA-4 blockade in lung cancer. Overall study results and limits: Response was reportedly best predicted by early blood T cell clone dynamics, with interferon-beta. Blood TCR clones of tumor origin expanded after radiotherapy plus ipilimumab.

Focal radiation was given together with CTLA-4 blockade (ipilimumab) to patients with chemo-refractory metastatic non-small-cell lung cancer. Assay: immunoSEQ multiplex PCR; the TCRdb copy retains only in-frame clones and omits some. Here the sample spans 11,000 to 15,000 clones, 72% being singletons. The sample was peripheral blood, taken from a patient treated with radiotherapy plus ipilimumab. The chain uses TRBV7-2 and TRBJ1-5; 7 nucleotides agree with TRBD1. The clonotype comes from a human donor with non-small cell lung cancer whose response to radiotherapy plus ipilimumab could not be evaluated. For the CDR3, the DNA is TGTGCCAGCAGCTATAGACAGGGCTTCAATCAGCCCCAGCATTTT. It specifies CASSYRQGFNQPQHF.